The present T cell receptor beta chain was sequenced within a study of identical twins. In its sample, this clonotype was seen many times. Trimming cost V 5 bases and J 7 bases; bases outside gene matches: 11. This CDR3 region has 16 residues. TCRdb reprocessed the 5' RACE reads via MiXCR and lists one record per CDR3 protein. Among roughly 230,000 distinct CDR3 sequences, approximately 8.3% were seen once, and the ten largest hold 2.5% to 3.5%. This sample also belongs to another study, concerning yellow fever vaccine responses in identical twins.

This chain connects TRBV12-3 or TRBV12-4 to TRBJ2-1, with TRBD1 matching over 10 bases. Sequencing was done on a sample of CD8+ T cells sorted from blood. This TCR was sampled from a young woman in good health. CDR3: CASSPRTGGNVNEQFF. The CDR3 DNA sequence: TGTGCCAGCAGTCCCCGGACAGGGGGAAATGTGAATGAGCAGTTCTTC.